This T cell receptor (beta chain) was documented in a study of regulatory T cells in long-lasting Graves disease. General study findings and limits: For persistent Graves' patients, TCR diversity was lower than for newly diagnosed ones. Repertoires from persistent disease leaned toward TRBV28, TRBJ1-2 and TRBJ2-5.

For TCR beta, libraries came from iRepertoire HTBI primers and Arm-PCR of CDR3 regions. TCRdb fed the multiplex PCR reads into MiXCR, producing one record per CDR3 protein. The table has hundreds of thousands of distinct CDR3 sequences, about 19% seen once; the top ten hold around 30%. Germline CDR1 is MNHEY and CDR2 is SMNVEV (reference sequence). The CDR3 has 13 residues. V was trimmed by 8 bases and J by 2 bases, leaving 13 bases between them. This clonotype was seen more than once but under ten times. What it binds is not known. Time point defined: persistent/refractory GD, antithyroid drugs over 5 years with positive TRAb. Construction of the TCR library relied on RNA isolated from PBMCs. Patients came from an endocrinology department in Xi'an, China.

The receptor was derived from a female donor with Graves disease. Sequencing was performed on peripheral blood mononuclear cells (PBMCs), taken when the disease was refractory, from a patient treated with antithyroid drugs. The V and J genes are TRBV27 and TRBJ2-7; D gene uncertain. In DNA form, the CDR3 reads TGTGCCAGCGCTCGACGCCTAACCTACGAGCAGTACTTC. As protein: CASARRLTYEQYF.